This T cell receptor (beta chain) was sequenced in a study of graft-versus-host responses after intestinal transplantation. At the level of the study: As for transplant type, recipients had multivisceral, liver-intestinal, or isolated intestinal grafts.

The method was immunoSEQ multiplex PCR; TCRdb's version includes in-frame clones alone and lacks a portion of them. Of over 100,000 clones listed, more than 80% are singletons. Points from the study as a whole: GvH clonotypes were identified within recipient marrow, with a subset emerging first in ileum or blood. Early after transplant, HvG declines were associated with peak levels of circulating GvH clones.

This clone was seen just once. Its specificity is unknown. Looked up from germline, CDR1 is MNHNS and CDR2 is SASEGT. The CDR3 spans 14 residues. With 5 bases clipped from V and 7 bases from J, the junction kept 7 bases outside the gene matches. The chain uses TRBV6-1 and TRBJ1-2, with 10 bases matching TRBD1. The material was unstimulated CD4+ T cells sorted from spleen or lymph node cells, obtained before transplant. This receptor was taken from a human donor who was the organ donor for an intestinal transplant. CDR3 coding DNA: TGTGCCAGCAGTCCGCAGACAGGGGGCATTGGCTACACCTTC. The encoded protein is CASSPQTGGIGYTF.